The 22 T cell receptor beta chains below come from one sample, sequenced in a study of radiation and T cells in renal cell carcinoma. Sequenced by immunoSEQ multiplex PCR; TCRdb stores in-frame clones only, minus some. The sample has about 22,000 clones, around 80% seen once. Time point in this sample: baseline pretreatment blood. Noted treatment: 15 Gy SBRT to primary tumor, nephrectomy 4 weeks later. The source was blood, collected from a patient whose treatment included radiotherapy and nephrectomy. The receptors originated from a man aged 55 to 70 with renal cell carcinoma.

The chain combines TRBV10-2 with TRBJ1-1; TRBD1 matches 10 bases. This CDR3 comprises 16 residues. Germline trimming cut 3 bases from V and 1 base from J; bases unmatched to any gene: 5. CDR1 WSHSY and CDR2 SAAADI come from the germline V gene. The CDR3, as DNA: TGCGCCAGCAGTGACGGGACAGGGGCTCAGAACACTGAAGCTTTCTTT. It encodes CASSDGTGAQNTEAFF.

The V call is TRBV5-1, the J call TRBJ1-2; TRBD1 is a possible D gene (5 bases). V dropped 0 bases and J dropped 6 bases, with 9 bases sitting between them. This CDR3 region has 13 residues. The germline V gene has CDR1 SGHRS and CDR2 YFSETQ. CDR3 nucleotide sequence: TGCGCCAGCAGCTTGGCCTTGGGGGATGGCTACACCTTC. Translation gives CASSLALGDGYTF.

This clone turned up a few times. Other DNA sequences in the sample encode the same CDR3. The rearrangement links TRBV18 to TRBJ1-5; 9 bases match TRBD1. Trimming removed 3 bases from V and 2 bases from J; junction bases left unmatched: 2. This CDR3 contains 15 residues. Germline assignment: CDR1 KGHSH and CDR2 LQKENI. CDR3 nucleotide sequence: TGTGCCAGCTCACCGGACAGGGGAGGCAATCAGCCCCAGCATTTT. Its protein is CASSPDRGGNQPQHF.

This rearrangement joins TRBV5-1 to TRBJ2-5, with a weak D call TRBD2 (7 bases). Per germline, CDR1 SGHRS and CDR2 YFSETQ. Trimming took 3 bases from V and 5 from J, leaving 11 bases between them. This CDR3 has 13 amino acids. CDR3 loop: CASSSQGGETQYF. The DNA for the CDR3 is TGCGCCAGCAGCTCACAGGGAGGGGAGACCCAGTACTTC. The variable domain in full, with the rest retrieved from reference TRBV5-1 and TRBJ2-5, is KAGVTQTPRYLIKTRGQQVTLSCSPISGHRSVSWYQQTPGQGLQFLFEYFSETQRNKGNFPGRFSGRQFSNSRSEMNVSTLELGDSALYLCASSSQGGETQYFGPGTRLLVL.

V is TRBV7-2 and J is TRBJ2-1, with D possibly matching TRBD1 (5 bases). Germline values: CDR1 SGHTA, CDR2 FQGNSA. V was pared by 5 bases and J by 8 bases, with 13 bases between. The CDR3 runs to 13 residues. CDR3 protein: CASSGLWGDEQFF. The CDR3, as DNA: TGTGCCAGCAGCGGCCTGTGGGGCGATGAGCAGTTCTTC.

The V gene is TRBV19, the J gene TRBJ2-7; maybe TRBD1 (5 bases). The germline CDR1 and CDR2 sequences are LNHDA and SQIVND (reference sequence). The CDR3 consists of 14 residues. Trimming stripped 6 bases from V and 0 bases from J, with 12 bases between. The CDR3: CASSRQLSSYEQYF. CDR3 DNA sequence: TGTGCCAGTAGCCGACAGTTGAGCTCCTACGAGCAGTACTTC.

This chain links TRBV6-6 with TRBJ2-2; 8 positions agree with TRBD1. The V segment lost 7 bases and the J segment 4 bases; nucleotides outside the gene matches: 11. The CDR3 consists of 16 residues. Germline CDR1 and CDR2: MNHNY and SVGAGI (reference sequence). The chain's CDR3 is CASKPWTGTGTGELFF. As DNA, the CDR3 is TGTGCCAGCAAGCCTTGGACAGGGACGGGCACCGGGGAGCTGTTTTTT.

In its sample, this clone was seen a few times. V and J are TRBV6-5 and TRBJ2-3; TRBD1 aligns across 7 bases. V trimming: 7 bases; J trimming: 4 bases; junction bases outside the gene matches: 11. Per germline, CDR1 MNHEY and CDR2 SVGAGI. The CDR3 totals 15 residues. In DNA form, the CDR3 reads TGTGCCAGCACACAGGGGTCGATGAGCGCAGATACGCAGTATTTT. This encodes CASTQGSMSADTQYF.

This rearrangement joins TRBV7-9 to TRBJ2-7; 10 bases agree with TRBD2. The V and J ends lost 1 base and 2 bases, in that order; junction bases with no gene match: 8. The CDR3 loop spans 17 amino acids. Germline V gene data show CDR1 as SEHNR and CDR2 as FQNEAQ (reference sequence). CDR3 amino acids: CASSLGEGLASPYEQYF. The CDR3 coding sequence is TGTGCCAGCAGCTTAGGGGAGGGACTAGCGTCGCCCTACGAGCAGTACTTC.

A few counts support this clone. The rearrangement uses TRBV29-1 and TRBJ1-1; D might be TRBD1 (5 bases). The germline gives CDR1 SQVTM, CDR2 ANQGSEA. V was pared by 7 bases and J by 0 bases, with 12 bases between. The CDR3 covers 13 residues. The CDR3 sequence is CSASTGLNTEAFF. The CDR3 nucleotides are TGCAGCGCCTCGACGGGACTGAACACTGAAGCTTTCTTT.

The V call is TRBV28, the J call TRBJ2-2, with D possibly TRBD2 on 6 matching bases. The CDR3 contains 17 residues. The germline V gene has CDR1 MDHEN and CDR2 SYDVKM. The V and J ends lost 6 bases and 6 bases respectively, with 23 bases between them. The DNA for the CDR3 is TGTGCCAGCAGGACTGATCGAGGCGGCGGGATGTCCGGGGAGCTGTTTTTT. As protein: CASRTDRGGGMSGELFF.

This chain uses TRBV7-2 with TRBJ2-7; 7 bases line up with TRBD2. The CDR3 covers 14 residues. In germline, CDR1 is SGHTA, CDR2 FQGNSA. V lost 0 bases, J lost 3 bases, and 2 bases stayed unmatched. The chain's CDR3 is CASSLAGTNYEQYF. CDR3 nucleotide sequence: TGTGCCAGCAGCTTAGCGGGGACTAACTACGAGCAGTACTTC.

The chain joins TRBV11-2 to TRBJ1-1; 10 bases agree with TRBD1. V was pared by 6 bases and J by 5 bases, with 6 bases of the junction left unmatched. Germline CDR1 SGHAT, CDR2 FQNNGV. There are 14 residues in the CDR3. CDR3 in amino acids: CASRRQGAGTEAFF. As DNA, the CDR3 is TGTGCCAGCAGGAGACAGGGGGCGGGTACTGAAGCTTTCTTT.

The chain uses TRBV27 and TRBJ1-2, with D uncertain. The CDR3 has 13 amino acids. V was trimmed by 6 bases and J by 3 bases, leaving 11 bases between them. Germline loops: CDR1 MNHEY, CDR2 SMNVEV (reference sequence). CDR3 DNA sequence: TGTGCCAGCAGGTCGGGTCCTGACTATGGCTACACCTTC. It encodes CASRSGPDYGYTF.

This sequence joins TRBV5-1 and TRBJ2-5; 10 bases map to TRBD2. The DNA end favors TRBJ2-7, so the J call may be wrong. From germline, CDR1 is SGHRS and CDR2 YFSETQ. This CDR3 has 15 amino acids. The CDR3 bases are TGCGCCAGCGCACTAAGGACTAGCGGATCCTACGAGCAGTACTTC. Amino acids: CASALRTSGSYEQYF.

The chain has TRBV16 and TRBJ2-7; D might be TRBD2 (6 bases). The CDR3 has 15 residues. Germline values: CDR1 KGHSY, CDR2 FQNENV. Trimming left V 4 bases short and J 2 bases short, with 15 bases between. The CDR3 spells CASSLRGSGTYEQYF. DNA for the CDR3: TGTGCCAGCAGCCTGCGGGGCAGCGGAACCTACGAGCAGTACTTC. Drawing the rest from reference TRBV16 and TRBJ2-7, the complete variable domain is GEEVAQTPKHLVRGEGQKAKLYCAPIKGHSYVFWYQQVLKNEFKFLISFQNENVFDETGMPKERFSAKCLPNSPCSLEIQATKLEDSAVYFCASSLRGSGTYEQYFGPGTRLTVT.

V gene TRBV2 combines with J gene TRBJ2-7; D might be TRBD1 (6 bases). CDR1 and CDR2 (germline): SNHLY, FYNNEI. The CDR3 consists of 13 residues. V was cut by 6 bases and J by 4 bases, with 13 bases left in between. The CDR3 sequence: CASRDRITYEQYF. DNA for the CDR3: TGTGCCAGCAGAGACAGGATAACATACGAGCAGTACTTC.

The chain is built from TRBV19 and TRBJ2-2; tentative D call: TRBD1 (5 bases). CDR1 and CDR2 (germline): LNHDA, SQIVND (reference sequence). Trimming cost V 7 bases and J 4 bases, with 19 bases left between them. The CDR3 covers 16 residues. This CDR3 is CASNNGARRSTGELFF. CDR3 DNA: TGTGCCAGTAACAATGGGGCTAGAAGAAGCACCGGGGAGCTGTTTTTT.

The J gene is TRBJ2-1, the V gene TRBV5-1; TRBD2 matches at 12 bases. This CDR3 has 15 amino acids. V lost 6 bases to trimming and J lost 9 bases; unmatched junction nucleotides: 10. Germline CDR1 and CDR2: SGHRS and YFSETQ. The CDR3 loop is CASMGLAGGPGEQFF. The CDR3 nucleotides are TGCGCCAGCATGGGGCTAGCGGGAGGGCCGGGTGAGCAGTTCTTC.

The J gene is TRBJ2-7, the V gene TRBV9; D perhaps matches TRBD2 (6 bases). The V gene's germline CDR1 is SGDLS and CDR2 YYNGEE. This CDR3 is built from 13 residues. Between the trimmed V and J ends, which lost 3 bases and 5 bases, there was a span of 12 bases. DNA for the CDR3: TGTGCCAGCAGCGCCCTATGGGGGGACGAGCAGTACTTC. Amino acid sequence: CASSALWGDEQYF.

The chain is built from TRBV18 and TRBJ2-2; 9 bases align to TRBD2. J was trimmed by 2 bases and V by 3 bases; bases with no gene match: 10. This CDR3 is built from 18 residues. The germline V gene has CDR1 KGHSH and CDR2 LQKENI. The DNA for the CDR3 is TGTGCCAGCTCACCGTCCGCTAGCGGGACTATAAACACCGGGGAGCTGTTTTTT. Protein: CASSPSASGTINTGELFF.

The chain is built from TRBV2 and TRBJ2-7; 7 nucleotides line up with TRBD2. The germline V gene encodes CDR1 SNHLY and CDR2 FYNNEI. The ends lost 9 bases at V and 2 bases at J; junction bases unmatched: 1. The CDR3 is 11 residues long. This CDR3 reads CASREAYEQYF. As DNA, the CDR3 is TGTGCCAGTCGGGAGGCCTACGAGCAGTACTTC.